The clone carrying this T cell receptor (beta chain) has just a few counts. This entry comes from a study of T cells in Graves' hyperthyroidism and ophthalmopathy. Regions amplified from RNA transcripts were the TCR beta CDR3 regions. HTBI primers drove first-round RT-PCR of the TCR CDR3. TCRdb redid the calling of the multiplex PCR reads with MiXCR, one entry per CDR3 protein. The sample yields some 370,000 distinct CDR3 sequences, over 12% seen once. The CDR3 runs to 14 residues. From germline, CDR1 is SGDLS and CDR2 YYNGEE. With 3 bases removed from V and 0 bases from J, the gap between germline ends came to 9 bases.

Sequencing was done on a sample of blood. The rearrangement uses TRBV9 and TRBJ1-1; D is ambiguous. The origin of this receptor is a man aged 50-59 years with Graves' ophthalmopathy. The chain's CDR3 is CASSARTLNTEAFF. The CDR3 nucleotides are TGTGCCAGCAGCGCCAGGACCCTGAACACTGAAGCTTTCTTT.